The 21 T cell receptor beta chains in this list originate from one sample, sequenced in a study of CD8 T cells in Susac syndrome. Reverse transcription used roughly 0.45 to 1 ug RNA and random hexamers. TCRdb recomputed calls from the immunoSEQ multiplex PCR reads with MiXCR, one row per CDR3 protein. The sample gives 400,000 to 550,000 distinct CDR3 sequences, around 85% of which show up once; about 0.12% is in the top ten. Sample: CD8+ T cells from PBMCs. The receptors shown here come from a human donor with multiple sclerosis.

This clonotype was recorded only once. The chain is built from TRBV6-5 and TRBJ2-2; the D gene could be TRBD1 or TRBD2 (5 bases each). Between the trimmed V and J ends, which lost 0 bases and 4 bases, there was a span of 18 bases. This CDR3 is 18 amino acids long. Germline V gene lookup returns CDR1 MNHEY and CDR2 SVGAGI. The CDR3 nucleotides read TGTGCCAGCAGTTACTCCTGGCAGGGAGAGCATCCCACCGGGGAGCTGTTTTTT. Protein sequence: CASSYSWQGEHPTGELFF.

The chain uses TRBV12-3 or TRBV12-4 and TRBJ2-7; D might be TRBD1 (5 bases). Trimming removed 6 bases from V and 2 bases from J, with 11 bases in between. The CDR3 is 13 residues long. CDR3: CASSTRVPYEQYF. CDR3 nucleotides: TGTGCCAGCAGCACCAGGGTGCCCTACGAGCAGTACTTC.

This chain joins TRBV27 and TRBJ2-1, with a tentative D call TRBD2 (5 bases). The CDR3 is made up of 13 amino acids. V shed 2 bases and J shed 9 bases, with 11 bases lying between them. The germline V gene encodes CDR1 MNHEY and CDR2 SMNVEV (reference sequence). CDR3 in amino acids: CASSLVTSGEQFF. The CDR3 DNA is TGTGCCAGCAGTTTAGTAACTAGTGGTGAGCAGTTCTTC.

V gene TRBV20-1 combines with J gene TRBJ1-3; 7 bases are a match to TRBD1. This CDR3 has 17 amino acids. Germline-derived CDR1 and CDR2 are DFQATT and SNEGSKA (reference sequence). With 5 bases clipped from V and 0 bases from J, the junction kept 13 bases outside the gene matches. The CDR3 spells CSAYPRTGLSSGNTIYF. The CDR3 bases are TGCAGTGCTTACCCCAGGACAGGACTAAGCTCTGGAAACACCATATATTTT.

CDR3 nucleotides: TGCAGCGTCCTCAGGGGAGGCACTGAAGCTTTCTTT. Translation gives CSVLRGGTEAFF. The chain employs TRBV29-1 and TRBJ1-1; the D gene is possibly TRBD1 (6 bases). V dropped 6 bases and J dropped 4 bases, with 12 bases sitting between them. Germline V CDR1 and CDR2: SQVTM, ANQGSEA. The CDR3 is made up of 12 amino acids.

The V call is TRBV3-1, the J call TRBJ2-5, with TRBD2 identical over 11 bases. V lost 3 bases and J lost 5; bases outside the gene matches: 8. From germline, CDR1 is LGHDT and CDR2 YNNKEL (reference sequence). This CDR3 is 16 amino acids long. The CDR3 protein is CASSQSLAGVSETQYF. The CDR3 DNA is TGTGCCAGCAGCCAGTCACTAGCGGGAGTTTCGGAGACCCAGTACTTC.

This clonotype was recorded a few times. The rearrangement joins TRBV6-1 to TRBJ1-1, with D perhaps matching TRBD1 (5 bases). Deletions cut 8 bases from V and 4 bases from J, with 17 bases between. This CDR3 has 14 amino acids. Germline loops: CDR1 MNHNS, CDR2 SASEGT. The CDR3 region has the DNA TGTGCCAGCTATATCCCGGGGGAGAGCACTGAAGCTTTCTTT. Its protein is CASYIPGESTEAFF.

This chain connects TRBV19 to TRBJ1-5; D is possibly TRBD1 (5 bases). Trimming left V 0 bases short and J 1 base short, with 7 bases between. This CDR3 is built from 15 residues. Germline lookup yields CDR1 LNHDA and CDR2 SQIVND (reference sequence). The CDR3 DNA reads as TGTGCCAGTAGTATAGATCCAGGGAGCAATCAGCCCCAGCATTTT. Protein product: CASSIDPGSNQPQHF.

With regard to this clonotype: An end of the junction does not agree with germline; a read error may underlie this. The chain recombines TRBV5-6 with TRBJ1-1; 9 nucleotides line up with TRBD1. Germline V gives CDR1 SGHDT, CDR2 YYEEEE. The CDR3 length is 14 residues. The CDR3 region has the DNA TGCGTAAACGGGGACAGGGTTTACCCCTTAGGAGCTTTCTTT. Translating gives CVNGDRVYPLGAFF. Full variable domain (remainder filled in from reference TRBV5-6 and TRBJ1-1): DAGVTQSPTHLIKTRGQQVTLRCSPKSGHDTVSWYQQALGQGPQFIFQYYEEEERQRGNFPDRFSGHQFPNYSSELNVNALLLGDSALYLCVNGDRVYPLGAFFGQGTRLTVV.

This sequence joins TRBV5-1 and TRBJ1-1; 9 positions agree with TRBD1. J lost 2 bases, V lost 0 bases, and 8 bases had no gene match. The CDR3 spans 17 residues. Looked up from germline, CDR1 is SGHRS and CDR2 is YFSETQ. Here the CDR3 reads CASSLATGGISNTEAFF. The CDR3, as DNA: TGCGCCAGCAGCTTGGCCACAGGGGGCATTTCAAACACTGAAGCTTTCTTT.

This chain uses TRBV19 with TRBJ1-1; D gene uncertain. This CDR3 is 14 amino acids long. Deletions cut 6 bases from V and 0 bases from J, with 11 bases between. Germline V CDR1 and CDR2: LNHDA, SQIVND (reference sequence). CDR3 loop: CASSLVWVNTEAFF. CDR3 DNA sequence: TGTGCCAGTAGCCTGGTATGGGTGAACACTGAAGCTTTCTTT.

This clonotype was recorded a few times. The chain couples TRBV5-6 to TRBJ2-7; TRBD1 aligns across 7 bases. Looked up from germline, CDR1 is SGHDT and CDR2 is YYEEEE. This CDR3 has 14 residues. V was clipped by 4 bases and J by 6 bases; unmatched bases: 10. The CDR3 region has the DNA TGTGCCAGCAGCGGAAAATACAGGGGCCCCGAGCAGTACTTC. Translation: CASSGKYRGPEQYF.

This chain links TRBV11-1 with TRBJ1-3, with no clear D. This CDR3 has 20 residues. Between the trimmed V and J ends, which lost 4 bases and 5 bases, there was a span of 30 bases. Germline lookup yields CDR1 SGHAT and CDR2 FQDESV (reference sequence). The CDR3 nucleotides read TGTGCCAGCAGCTCAAGTAGCCCCTCACTCGGTGGCCCTGGACGAAACACCATATATTTT. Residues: CASSSSSPSLGGPGRNTIYF. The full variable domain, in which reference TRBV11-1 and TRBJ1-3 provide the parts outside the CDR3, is EAEVAQSPRYKITEKSQAVAFWCDPISGHATLYWYRQILGQGPELLVQFQDESVVDDSQLPKDRFSAERLKGVDSTLKIQPAELGDSAMYLCASSSSSPSLGGPGRNTIYFGEGSWLTVV.

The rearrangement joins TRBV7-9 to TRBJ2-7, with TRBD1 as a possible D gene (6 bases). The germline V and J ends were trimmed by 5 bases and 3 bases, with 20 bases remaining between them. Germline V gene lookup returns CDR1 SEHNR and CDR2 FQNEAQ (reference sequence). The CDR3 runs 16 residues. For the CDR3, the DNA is TGTGCCAGCAGCCCCCGCCCGGGACATGAGGTCTACGAGCAGTACTTC. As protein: CASSPRPGHEVYEQYF.

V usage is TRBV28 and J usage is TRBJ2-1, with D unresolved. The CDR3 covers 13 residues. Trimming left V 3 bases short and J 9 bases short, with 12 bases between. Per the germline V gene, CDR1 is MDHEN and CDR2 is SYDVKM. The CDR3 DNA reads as TGTGCCAGCAGTTTTAGCTGGTCTCTTGAGCAGTTCTTC. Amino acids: CASSFSWSLEQFF.

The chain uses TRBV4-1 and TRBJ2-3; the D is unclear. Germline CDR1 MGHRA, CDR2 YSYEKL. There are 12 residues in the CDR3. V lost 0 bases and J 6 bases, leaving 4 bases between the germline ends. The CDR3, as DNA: TGCGCCAGCAGCCAAGAGCGGGATACGCAGTATTTT. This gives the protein CASSQERDTQYF.

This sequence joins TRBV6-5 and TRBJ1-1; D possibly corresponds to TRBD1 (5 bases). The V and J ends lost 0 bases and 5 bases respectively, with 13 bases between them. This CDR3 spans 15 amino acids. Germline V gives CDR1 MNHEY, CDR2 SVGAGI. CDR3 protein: CASSYSVGGGTEAFF. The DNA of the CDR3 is TGTGCCAGCAGTTACTCGGTAGGCGGGGGGACTGAAGCTTTCTTT.

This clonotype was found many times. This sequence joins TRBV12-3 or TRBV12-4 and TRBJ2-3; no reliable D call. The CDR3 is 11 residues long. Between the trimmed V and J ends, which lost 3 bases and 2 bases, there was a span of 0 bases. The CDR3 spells CASSFTDTQYF. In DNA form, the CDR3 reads TGTGCCAGCAGTTTCACAGATACGCAGTATTTT.

The CDR3 sequence: CASSFYFGDTEAFF. The CDR3 DNA sequence: TGCGCCAGCAGCTTTTACTTTGGTGACACTGAAGCTTTCTTT. J is TRBJ1-1 and V is TRBV5-1; D unresolved. This CDR3 comprises 14 residues. Germline CDR1 and CDR2: SGHRS and YFSETQ. V gave up 2 bases and J gave up 3 bases, with 11 bases separating them.

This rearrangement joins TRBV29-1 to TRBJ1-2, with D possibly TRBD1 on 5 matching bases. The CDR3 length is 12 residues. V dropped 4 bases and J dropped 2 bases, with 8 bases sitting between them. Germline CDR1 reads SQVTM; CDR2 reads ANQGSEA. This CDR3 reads CSVVQENYGYTF. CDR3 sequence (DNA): TGCAGCGTTGTACAGGAGAACTATGGCTACACCTTC. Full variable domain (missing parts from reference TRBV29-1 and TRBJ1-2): SAVISQKPSRDICQRGTSLTIQCQVDSQVTMMFWYRQQPGQSLTLIATANQGSEATYESGFVIDKFPISRPNLTFSTLTVSNMSPEDSSIYLCSVVQENYGYTFGSGTRLTVV.

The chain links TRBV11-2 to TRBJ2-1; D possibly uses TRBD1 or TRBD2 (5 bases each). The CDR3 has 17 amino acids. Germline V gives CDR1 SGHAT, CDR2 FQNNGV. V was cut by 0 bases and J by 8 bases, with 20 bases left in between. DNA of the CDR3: TGTGCCAGCAGCTTAGATCAGGGACGGCCAACTCTCCATGAGCAGTTCTTC. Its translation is CASSLDQGRPTLHEQFF.